A few counts support the clone carrying this T cell receptor (beta chain). Its antigen is still unknown. The sample holds other DNA sequences that translate to the same CDR3. Germline CDR1 reads MNHEY; CDR2 reads SVGAGI. V dropped 8 bases and J dropped 1 base, with 5 bases sitting between them. The length of the CDR3 is 11 residues. This specimen belongs to a study of beta chain features in type 1 diabetes. Whole-study findings and limits: For TCRB rearrangement, an influence of HLA type remained unresolved here. Type 1 diabetes patients had moderately but significantly shorter TCRB CDR3s in all four CD4+ subsets. More deletions and fewer insertions at VDJ junctions were found in patients with type 1 diabetes. Patients' naive, central memory and regulatory TCRB repertoires appeared more alike than those of healthy donors.

CD45RO/CCR7/CD25/CD127/CD95/CD27 separated CD4+ naive, central memory, regulatory and stem cell-like memory cells by sorting. TCRB transcripts that were expressed got sequenced, as all of the isolated RNA had been reverse transcribed. Some clones are missing from TCRdb's copy, which holds only in-frame ones; the method was immunoSEQ multiplex PCR. The sample includes 550,000 to 850,000 clones, around 15% seen only once; the top ten take 0.022%. The sequence was obtained from a man in his late teens or twenties with type 1 diabetes. Source material: naive CD4+ T cells from blood. The chain uses TRBV6-5 and TRBJ2-5; either TRBD1 or TRBD2 may supply D (5 bases each). CDR3 in DNA: TGTGCCAGCGGGGGCCAAGAGACCCAGTACTTC. It codes for CASGGQETQYF.